Sequencing of this T cell receptor beta chain was carried out in a study of cytomegalovirus exposure and HLA in healthy donors. Points from the study as a whole: Cytomegalovirus association was assigned to about 150 TCR beta chains.

Germline V CDR1 and CDR2: MNHEY, SMNVEV (reference sequence). The CDR3 extends over 13 amino acids. V lost 6 bases and J lost 5; bases outside the gene matches: 7. The assay was immunoSEQ multiplex PCR, and TCRdb's table has in-frame clones only and misses some. The profile covers some 200,000 clones, with 90% to 95% appearing a single time and 1.1% taken by the ten largest. Only one count was recorded for this clone. Its antigen is as yet unknown. These donors were members of the approximately 110-subject validation cohort, a group separate from the approximately 680-subject first cohort. This clonotype originated in a woman under 30 in good health and CMV-seronegative. Sample: PBMCs. The J gene is TRBJ2-7, the V gene TRBV27; 7 bases are a match to TRBD2. The CDR3 is CASRLAERHEQYF. The DNA of the CDR3 is TGTGCCAGCAGGCTAGCGGAGAGGCACGAGCAGTACTTC.